Presented here are 21 T cell receptor beta chains from one specimen sequenced in a study of CD8 T cells in ankylosing spondylitis. Study-wide results and limits: Seemingly distinctive of ankylosing spondylitis blood was a TCR beta motif formed by eight highly homologous variants.

In TCRdb, the 5' RACE reads were re-called with MiXCR into one record per CDR3 protein. The sample includes 350,000 to 550,000 distinct CDR3 sequences, about 24% of them seen just once. These TCRs are of unknown antigen specificity. The sample was blood, either unsorted or a sorted T cell fraction (not recorded which). Source of these receptors: a male donor with ankylosing spondylitis.

V and J are TRBV3-1 and TRBJ2-2, with D possibly TRBD2 on 7 matching bases. V shed 4 bases and J shed 4 bases, with 19 bases lying between them. Germline V gene lookup returns CDR1 LGHDT and CDR2 YNNKEL (reference sequence). There are 17 residues in the CDR3. The CDR3 loop reads CASSRYGGGRGTGELFF. The CDR3 DNA sequence: TGTGCCAGCAGCCGTTATGGGGGGGGCCGCGGCACCGGGGAGCTGTTTTTT.

This clonotype has a handful of counts. This CDR3 reads CASSLTGVNQPQHF. In DNA, the CDR3 is TGTGCCAGCAGTCTCACAGGGGTCAATCAGCCCCAGCATTTT. The gene calls are TRBV12-3 or TRBV12-4 and TRBJ1-5; 7 nucleotides agree with TRBD1. The CDR3 is 14 amino acids. Unmatched junction bases numbered 4, after V lost 5 bases and J lost 3 bases.

This chain links TRBV11-2 with TRBJ2-3; possibly TRBD2 for D (6 bases). The length of the CDR3 is 15 residues. The V end was cut by 5 bases, the J end by 0 bases, with 12 bases between. The germline V gene has CDR1 SGHAT and CDR2 FQNNGV. CDR3 residues: CASSPGLFSTDTQYF. DNA of the CDR3: TGTGCCAGCAGCCCGGGACTGTTTAGCACAGATACGCAGTATTTT.

This chain uses TRBV12-3 or TRBV12-4 with TRBJ1-5; D perhaps matches TRBD1 (6 bases). Trimming pared 3 bases from V and 5 bases from J, leaving 14 bases between. The length of the CDR3 is 15 residues. The DNA of the CDR3 is TGTGCCAGCAGTTTCTTTCGGGGGCAGGATCAGCCCCAGCATTTT. Residues: CASSFFRGQDQPQHF.

The chain couples TRBV5-1 to TRBJ2-1; D may be TRBD1 (6 bases). V lost 4 bases and J lost 4, with 12 bases in between. The germline CDR1 and CDR2 sequences are SGHRS and YFSETQ. CDR3 size: 14 residues. As DNA, the CDR3 is TGCGCCAGCAGCGTACAGGGTTCGTACAATGAGCAGTTCTTC. It specifies CASSVQGSYNEQFF.

This clonotype showed up just once. V usage is TRBV30 and J usage is TRBJ2-7; a possible D gene is TRBD2 (5 bases). Germline V CDR1 and CDR2: GTSNPN, SVGIG (reference sequence). CDR3 length equals 12 residues. V lost 2 bases and J 5 bases, leaving 10 bases between the germline ends. The CDR3 sequence: CAWSLGKDEQYF. The CDR3 nucleotides read TGTGCCTGGAGTCTCGGGAAGGACGAGCAGTACTTC.

The chain joins TRBV3-1 to TRBJ2-7; D remains unclear. The CDR3 extends over 12 amino acids. Trimming removed 2 bases from V and 1 base from J, with 3 bases in between. CDR1 is LGHDT and CDR2 is YNNKEL in the germline V gene (reference sequence). The CDR3 bases are TGTGCCAGCAGCCAAAGATCCTACGAGCAGTACTTC. Protein product: CASSQRSYEQYF.

This clonotype was seen a handful of times. The CDR3 region is CATSRDNTYNSPLHF. CDR3 DNA: TGTGCCACCAGCAGAGATAACACTTATAATTCACCCCTCCACTTT. The chain combines TRBV15 with TRBJ1-6; the D is unclear. This CDR3 contains 15 residues. CDR1 LNHNV and CDR2 YYDKDF come from the germline V gene (reference sequence). V shed 0 bases and J shed 4 bases, with 7 bases lying between them.

This clonotype was seen at least ten times. In nucleotides, the CDR3 is TGCAGTGCTAGTCGCGGCGGGAGGGCCCGCAATGAGCAGTTCTTC. Protein product: CSASRGGRARNEQFF. V is TRBV20-1 and J is TRBJ2-1, with 9 nucleotides matching TRBD2. CDR1 and CDR2 (germline): DFQATT, SNEGSKA (reference sequence). V was pared by 3 bases and J by 6 bases, with 9 bases of the junction left unmatched. The CDR3 loop spans 15 amino acids.

Only a few counts were recorded for this clonotype. The chain recombines TRBV24-1 with TRBJ2-2, with D uncertain. Germline CDR1 reads KGHDR; CDR2 reads SFDVKD. There are 14 residues in the CDR3. Trimming removed 5 bases from V and 1 base from J, with 7 bases in between. The CDR3 nucleotides are TGTGCCACCAGTGGGTCAGAGAACACCGGGGAGCTGTTTTTT. Its protein is CATSGSENTGELFF.

The chain is built from TRBV2 and TRBJ2-7, with D possibly matching TRBD1 (5 bases). Trimming left V 2 bases short and J 7 bases short, with 15 bases between. The germline gives CDR1 SNHLY, CDR2 FYNNEI. This CDR3 is 14 amino acids long. The CDR3 sequence is CASSEMGTGREQYF. The CDR3 DNA reads as TGTGCCAGCAGTGAAATGGGAACAGGACGTGAGCAGTACTTC.

This rearrangement joins TRBV4-2 to TRBJ1-6; D is possibly TRBD1 (5 bases). Trimming pared 0 bases from V and 4 bases from J, leaving 10 bases between. The germline gives CDR1 LGHNA, CDR2 YNFKEQ. This CDR3 contains 16 residues. CDR3 DNA sequence: TGTGCCAGCAGCCAAGACCCGGGGGAATATAATTCACCCCTCCACTTT. Encoded protein: CASSQDPGEYNSPLHF.

The CDR3 spells CASSLELAEYYEQYV. Here the CDR3 DNA reads TGTGCCAGCAGCTTAGAGCTAGCGGAGTACTACGAGCAGTACGTC. The V call is TRBV7-8, the J call TRBJ2-7, with 7 positions matching TRBD2. The CDR3 sequence is 15 residues long. J gave up 3 bases and V 1 base, and 6 bases lay outside the gene matches. Per germline, CDR1 SGHVS and CDR2 FQNEAQ.

This sequence joins TRBV3-1 and TRBJ2-1, with 10 bases that match TRBD2. The CDR3 spans 16 residues. Germline V CDR1 and CDR2: LGHDT, YNNKEL (reference sequence). The ends lost 3 bases at V and 7 bases at J; junction bases unmatched: 9. This CDR3 reads CASSHLAGGGLNEQFF. The CDR3 DNA sequence: TGTGCCAGCAGCCACTTAGCGGGAGGTGGTTTAAATGAGCAGTTCTTC.

This clonotype was detected a few times. The J gene is TRBJ1-2, the V gene TRBV4-2; D possibly corresponds to TRBD1 (5 bases). The CDR3 runs 14 residues. Trimming cost V 5 bases and J 2 bases, with 12 bases left between them. The germline V gene encodes CDR1 LGHNA and CDR2 YNFKEQ. The CDR3 is CASSNGGGNYGYTF. The DNA of the CDR3 is TGTGCCAGCAGCAATGGGGGAGGCAACTATGGCTACACCTTC.

The genes are TRBV5-1 and TRBJ1-1; the D gene is possibly TRBD1 (6 bases). Germline values: CDR1 SGHRS, CDR2 YFSETQ. Trimming pared 1 base from V and 7 bases from J, leaving 14 bases between. The CDR3 is made up of 14 amino acids. The CDR3 loop is CASSLMTGENEAFF. The CDR3 DNA is TGCGCCAGCAGCTTGATGACAGGAGAGAATGAAGCTTTCTTT.

The genes are TRBV4-1 and TRBJ2-1; 12 bases are a match to TRBD2. V lost 1 base to trimming and J lost 5 bases; unmatched junction nucleotides: 9. The CDR3 is 18 amino acids. From germline, CDR1 is MGHRA and CDR2 YSYEKL. The CDR3 protein is CASSQVDMGLAGHNEQFF. CDR3 nucleotides: TGCGCCAGCAGCCAAGTCGACATGGGACTAGCGGGCCACAATGAGCAGTTCTTC.

This clonotype was found a few times. The chain recombines TRBV5-1 with TRBJ2-2; maybe TRBD2 (7 bases). Germline lookup yields CDR1 SGHRS and CDR2 YFSETQ. The V end lost 4 bases, the J end lost 3 bases, and 13 bases lay between the germline ends. This CDR3 spans 15 amino acids. Written as DNA, the CDR3 is TGCGCCAGCAGCGTACAGGGAGGGGACACCGGGGAGCTGTTTTTT. Its protein product is CASSVQGGDTGELFF.

The chain joins TRBV10-3 to TRBJ2-1, with a weak D call TRBD2 (5 bases). The V end was cut by 7 bases, the J end by 0 bases, with 19 bases between. Germline CDR1 reads ENHRY; CDR2 reads SYGVKD. This CDR3 spans 17 amino acids. Here the CDR3 reads CAITKGGSASSYNEQFF. CDR3 sequence (DNA): TGTGCCATCACCAAGGGCGGTAGCGCGAGCTCCTACAATGAGCAGTTCTTC.

The chain uses TRBV12-3 or TRBV12-4 and TRBJ1-1; D unresolved. The CDR3 has 13 amino acids. Trimming pared 0 bases from V and 3 bases from J, leaving 5 bases between. Written as DNA, the CDR3 is TGTGCCAGCAGTTTAGCGGATGACACTGAAGCTTTCTTT. It encodes CASSLADDTEAFF.

This clonotype was recorded many times. In DNA, the CDR3 is TGTGCCAGCAGCTTAGCAGGACTAGCAGATACGCAGTATTTT. This codes for CASSLAGLADTQYF. The chain employs TRBV11-2 and TRBJ2-3, with TRBD2 matching 7 bases. V was pared by 1 base and J by 4 bases, with 2 bases of the junction left unmatched. CDR1 is SGHAT, CDR2 FQNNGV, per germline. This CDR3 spans 14 amino acids.